This section outlines one TCR beta chain sequence together with its context. Its ends do not fully match the called genes, so a read error is possible. The sample originates from a study of Tregs in tolerant kidney transplant recipients. Sequencing used immunoSEQ multiplex PCR; TCRdb keeps in-frame clones, though not all of them. The repertoire holds tens of thousands of clones, with 70% to 90% as singletons. Germline values: CDR1 MDHEN, CDR2 SYDVKM. This CDR3 is 12 amino acids long. The origin of this receptor is a human donor who received a combined kidney and bone marrow transplant. The chain recombines TRBV28 with TRBJ1-1; possible D gene TRBD1, 5 bases. The specimen was CD4+ T cells from blood, collected before the transplant. The CDR3 DNA sequence: TGCGTGACAGCAGATTTGAACACTGAAGCTTTCTTT. Its translation: CVTADLNTEAFF.